This is a list of T cell receptor beta chains from one sample in a study of blood T cells in healthy people across ages. MiXCR, run by TCRdb on the 5' RACE reads, gives a single entry per CDR3 protein. Of roughly 1,500,000 distinct CDR3 sequences listed, roughly 45% were seen once; the top ten hold under 8%. The specimen was blood. The receptors come from a woman aged 18-29 years in good health. Both conserved end residues are part of each CDR3. The D gene is left open where the match is weak. Size values are once, few and many counts, or a class for expanded clones, and some rows have none.

TRBV20-1	few	TRBJ2-7	TRBD2	CSARELAGRHYEQYF	TGCAGTGCTAGAGAACTAGCGGGTCGCCATTACGAGCAGTACTTC
TRBV7-9	.	TRBJ2-3	.	CASIREGVGTDTQYF	TGTGCCAGCATCAGAGAGGGGGTGGGCACAGATACGCAGTATTTT
TRBV25-1	.	TRBJ2-7	.	CASRRQSFDEQYF	TGTGCCAGCAGGCGGCAGTCCTTTGACGAGCAGTACTTC
TRBV12-3/TRBV12-4	few	TRBJ2-5	.	CASSRPDIYGYQETQYF	TGTGCCAGCAGTCGTCCGGACATCTACGGGTACCAAGAGACCCAGTACTTC
TRBV20-1	.	TRBJ1-3	.	CSARVDPGSGNTIYF	TGCAGTGCTAGAGTGGACCCAGGGTCCGGAAACACCATATATTTT
TRBV3-1	.	TRBJ1-1	.	CASSRRIANNEAFF	TGTGCCAGCAGCCGACGGATAGCTAACAATGAAGCTTTCTTT
TRBV20-1	.	TRBJ2-7	TRBD2	CSARGRLTGTSGRESSHNEQYF	TGCAGTGCTAGAGGCCGGTTGACCGGGACTAGCGGGAGGGAGAGCTCCCACAATGAGCAGTACTTC
TRBV7-9	.	TRBJ2-3	.	CASSSKGAGNRRSTDTQYF	TGTGCCAGCAGCTCCAAAGGGGCCGGGAATCGGCGTTCTACAGATACGCAGTATTTT
TRBV20-1	few	TRBJ2-7	TRBD1	CSAQTGDADEQYF	TGCAGTGCCCAGACAGGGGATGCTGACGAGCAGTACTTC
TRBV2	few	TRBJ2-5	.	CASREGQIGTQYF	TGTGCCAGCAGGGAGGGGCAGATAGGGACCCAGTACTTC
TRBV20-1	.	TRBJ2-7	.	CSAFDASSSYEQYF	TGCAGTGCTTTCGATGCTTCGAGCTCCTACGAGCAGTACTTC
TRBV20-1	few	TRBJ2-5	TRBD2	CSSPGTSGGAGETQYF	TGCAGTTCACCCGGGACTAGCGGGGGGGCTGGAGAGACCCAGTACTTC
TRBV11-2	few	TRBJ1-1	TRBD1	CASSLAGGVDEAFF	TGTGCCAGCAGCTTGGCAGGGGGCGTGGATGAAGCTTTCTTT
TRBV6-1	.	TRBJ2-2	.	CASSRTPNSGEGTGELFF	TGTGCCAGCAGTCGGACCCCCAATAGCGGCGAAGGGACCGGGGAGCTGTTTTTT
TRBV4-1	once	TRBJ2-1	.	CASSRGPTRLGGREQFF	TGCGCCAGCAGCCGAGGCCCTACGAGACTGGGGGGAAGGGAGCAGTTCTTC
TRBV12-3/TRBV12-4	.	TRBJ1-2	TRBD1	CASSPGTGRGSYGYTF	TGTGCCAGCAGTCCGGGGACAGGGAGAGGGAGCTATGGCTACACCTTC
TRBV20-1	.	TRBJ2-5	.	CSASGGLGSQETQYF	TGCAGTGCTAGTGGGGGACTTGGGTCCCAAGAGACCCAGTACTTC
TRBV10-3	many	TRBJ1-2	.	CAISPGGGYGYTF	TGTGCCATCAGCCCGGGAGGTGGTTATGGCTACACCTTC
TRBV7-8	.	TRBJ1-2	TRBD1	CASSPGGGPFRGYGYTF	TGTGCCAGCAGCCCTGGAGGGGGCCCATTTAGGGGCTATGGCTACACCTTC
TRBV12-3/TRBV12-4	.	TRBJ1-6	TRBD1	CASSSTGGRSPLHF	TGTGCCAGCAGTAGTACAGGGGGTAGGTCACCCCTCCACTTT
TRBV6-2/TRBV6-3	few	TRBJ1-2	.	CASSYPAGVTYGYTF	TGTGCCAGCAGTTACCCTGCAGGGGTGACATATGGCTACACCTTC
TRBV11-1	.	TRBJ2-1	.	CASSLALVGEQFF	TGTGCCAGCAGCCTAGCTCTAGTGGGTGAGCAGTTCTTC
TRBV9	.	TRBJ2-5	.	CASSVAGAPYNEQYF	TGTGCCAGCAGCGTAGCAGGGGCCCCCTACAATGAGCAGTACTTC
TRBV4-2	.	TRBJ1-4	TRBD1	CASSQGMDRRKLFF	TGTGCCAGCAGCCAAGGAATGGACAGGCGAAAACTGTTTTTT
TRBV4-1	once	TRBJ1-1	.	CASSPIGGLGTEAFF	TGCGCCAGCAGCCCAATAGGGGGATTGGGCACTGAAGCTTTCTTT
TRBV4-1	once	TRBJ1-6	TRBD1	CASSQDPDRGILPLHF	TGCGCCAGCAGCCAGGACCCAGACAGGGGGATTTTACCCCTCCACTTT
TRBV2	few	TRBJ2-1	.	CASPKRSGYNEQFF	TGTGCCAGCCCTAAACGGTCAGGGTACAATGAGCAGTTCTTC